These T cell receptor beta chains were read from a single sample in a study of PD-1 blockade in classical Hodgkin lymphoma. The method was immunoSEQ multiplex PCR; TCRdb's version includes in-frame clones alone and lacks a portion of them. The sample includes tens of thousands of clones, about 95% of them seen just once. The specimen sequenced was peripheral blood mononuclear cells (PBMCs). The receptors here all came from a human donor with classical Hodgkin lymphoma. CDR3s include the opening cysteine and the closing phenylalanine or tryptophan. Each record gives: J gene, D gene, V gene, clone size, CDR3 DNA, CDR3 protein. D genes are given only for firm matches. Size tells how often a clone was seen (once, few, many) or the class of an expanded clone, and some rows leave it out.

J gene: TRBJ2-1
D gene: NA
V gene: TRBV7-7
clone size: NA
CDR3 DNA: TGTGCCAGCAGCCCGCGACAGTCGAGCTCCTACAATGAGCAGTTCTTC
CDR3 protein: CASSPRQSSSYNEQFF

J gene: TRBJ2-7
D gene: NA
V gene: TRBV28
clone size: NA
CDR3 DNA: TGTGCCACCCTTAACCACAGGGATCTGGGCGAGCAGTACTTC
CDR3 protein: CATLNHRDLGEQYF

J gene: TRBJ2-3
D gene: TRBD2
V gene: TRBV11-2
clone size: NA
CDR3 DNA: TGTGCCAGCAGCTTAGGTCTAGCGGGGGACCCCGGGACGCAGTATTTT
CDR3 protein: CASSLGLAGDPGTQYF

J gene: TRBJ2-3
D gene: TRBD2
V gene: TRBV2
clone size: NA
CDR3 DNA: TGTGCCAGCAGTGGACTAGCGGAAAGCACAGATACGCAGTATTTT
CDR3 protein: CASSGLAESTDTQYF

J gene: TRBJ2-1
D gene: NA
V gene: TRBV29-1
clone size: NA
CDR3 DNA: TGCAGCGTTGGGGCCGCGAATGAGCAGTTCTTC
CDR3 protein: CSVGAANEQFF

J gene: TRBJ1-3
D gene: NA
V gene: TRBV5-1
clone size: NA
CDR3 DNA: TGCGCCAGCAGAGACAGGTCGAGCTCTGGAAACACCATATATTTT
CDR3 protein: CASRDRSSSGNTIYF

J gene: TRBJ1-4
D gene: NA
V gene: TRBV29-1
clone size: NA
CDR3 DNA: TGCAGCGTTGAGGTACAAGATGAAAATGAAAAACTGTTTTTT
CDR3 protein: CSVEVQDENEKLFF

J gene: TRBJ2-3
D gene: TRBD2
V gene: TRBV9
clone size: NA
CDR3 DNA: TGTGCCAGCACCACCCTAGCGGGGGGCATGGATACGCAGTATTTT
CDR3 protein: CASTTLAGGMDTQYF

J gene: TRBJ1-1
D gene: TRBD1
V gene: TRBV11-2
clone size: NA
CDR3 DNA: TGTGCCAGCAGCCTCCACCGTGGGACAGGGGCTCTGAACACTGAAGCTTTCTTT
CDR3 protein: CASSLHRGTGALNTEAFF

J gene: TRBJ2-7
D gene: TRBD2
V gene: TRBV11-3
clone size: NA
CDR3 DNA: TGTGCCAGCTCCCGGGGACTAGCGGGGGCCGAGCAGTACTTC
CDR3 protein: CASSRGLAGAEQYF

J gene: TRBJ1-2
D gene: TRBD1
V gene: TRBV4-3
clone size: NA
CDR3 DNA: TGCGCCAGCAGCCAAGAAAGAGGGCCAGGGGGCAGGTATGGCTACACCTTC
CDR3 protein: CASSQERGPGGRYGYTF

J gene: TRBJ2-5
D gene: NA
V gene: TRBV28
clone size: once
CDR3 DNA: TGTGCCAGCAGCTCTGGAATTGGGGACGGGGAGACCCAGTACTTC
CDR3 protein: CASSSGIGDGETQYF

J gene: TRBJ2-7
D gene: NA
V gene: TRBV6-1
clone size: NA
CDR3 DNA: TGTGCCAGCAGTGAAGAGGGGGCGGGGCCCCGGGGGGGCGCGCAGTACTTC
CDR3 protein: CASSEEGAGPRGGAQYF

J gene: TRBJ2-5
D gene: TRBD2
V gene: TRBV28
clone size: NA
CDR3 DNA: TGTGCCAGCAGTGACCGACTAGCGGGGGGGGAAGAGACCCAGTACTTC
CDR3 protein: CASSDRLAGGEETQYF

J gene: TRBJ2-7
D gene: NA
V gene: TRBV11-2
clone size: NA
CDR3 DNA: TGTGCCAGCAGCTTATCATTCGGGGGTCGGGGGAGCGAGCAGTACTTC
CDR3 protein: CASSLSFGGRGSEQYF

J gene: TRBJ1-2
D gene: NA
V gene: TRBV5-6
clone size: NA
CDR3 DNA: TGTGCCAGCAGCTTAGAGGGACGATTGGAGTCGCGGGGCTACACCTTC
CDR3 protein: CASSLEGRLESRGYTF

J gene: TRBJ2-2
D gene: TRBD2
V gene: TRBV7-2
clone size: NA
CDR3 DNA: TGTGCCAGCAGCCTAGGGACTATAAAAACCGGGGAGCTGTTTTTT
CDR3 protein: CASSLGTIKTGELFF

J gene: TRBJ2-5
D gene: TRBD1
V gene: TRBV29-1
clone size: NA
CDR3 DNA: TGCAGCGTCAACAGGGGCCTGGAGACCCAGTACTTC
CDR3 protein: CSVNRGLETQYF

J gene: TRBJ1-4
D gene: NA
V gene: TRBV18
clone size: NA
CDR3 DNA: TGTGCCAGCTCAGAGAGCGCAACTAATGAAAAACTGTTTTTT
CDR3 protein: CASSESATNEKLFF

J gene: TRBJ2-3
D gene: TRBD1
V gene: TRBV6-4
clone size: few
CDR3 DNA: TGTGCCAGCAGCCCGACAGGGGGTGCCACAGATACGCAGTATTTT
CDR3 protein: CASSPTGGATDTQYF

J gene: TRBJ2-7
D gene: NA
V gene: TRBV11-2
clone size: once
CDR3 DNA: TGTGCCAGCAGCTTAGAGACAGGCTCCTACGAGCAGTACTTC
CDR3 protein: CASSLETGSYEQYF

J gene: TRBJ1-5
D gene: NA
V gene: TRBV10-2
clone size: NA
CDR3 DNA: TGCGCCAGCACTGCAGCCGGGGGTAATCAGCCCCAGCATTTT
CDR3 protein: CASTAAGGNQPQHF

J gene: TRBJ2-1
D gene: NA
V gene: TRBV6-5
clone size: NA
CDR3 DNA: TGTGCCAGGAGATCAGACAAGTCGATTTCCAATGAGCAGTTCTTC
CDR3 protein: CARRSDKSISNEQFF

J gene: TRBJ2-7
D gene: TRBD1
V gene: TRBV5-5
clone size: NA
CDR3 DNA: TGTGCCAGCAGCGGGACCGGGACAGGGGTCTACGAGCAGTACTTC
CDR3 protein: CASSGTGTGVYEQYF

J gene: TRBJ2-3
D gene: NA
V gene: TRBV5-1
clone size: NA
CDR3 DNA: TGCGCCAGCAGTATCGTCGGGGACCGGACAGATACGCAGTATTTT
CDR3 protein: CASSIVGDRTDTQYF

J gene: TRBJ2-5
D gene: NA
V gene: TRBV2
clone size: NA
CDR3 DNA: TGTGCCAGCAGTTCGACGATCCTTTGGGGAGAGACCCAGTACTTC
CDR3 protein: CASSSTILWGETQYF

J gene: TRBJ2-7
D gene: NA
V gene: TRBV10-2
clone size: NA
CDR3 DNA: TGCGCCAGCAGTGAGTCGAATGGGGCATGGGATTCGTACGAGCAGTACTTC
CDR3 protein: CASSESNGAWDSYEQYF

J gene: TRBJ2-1
D gene: TRBD1
V gene: TRBV29-1
clone size: once
CDR3 DNA: TGCAGCGTAGCCGGGACAGGGCCGAGCGACAATGAGCAGTTCTTC
CDR3 protein: CSVAGTGPSDNEQFF

J gene: TRBJ1-4
D gene: TRBD1
V gene: TRBV15
clone size: NA
CDR3 DNA: TGTGCCACCACCCAAGGGGGGACAGGGAGTGAAAAACTGTTTTTT
CDR3 protein: CATTQGGTGSEKLFF

J gene: TRBJ2-7
D gene: NA
V gene: TRBV25-1
clone size: once
CDR3 DNA: TGTGCCAGCAGTGGAGAATCCTCCTACGAGCAGTACTTC
CDR3 protein: CASSGESSYEQYF

J gene: TRBJ2-1
D gene: NA
V gene: TRBV5-4
clone size: NA
CDR3 DNA: TGTGCCAGCAGCGAGGGACACAGGGCCTACAATGAGCAGTTCTTC
CDR3 protein: CASSEGHRAYNEQFF

J gene: TRBJ1-3
D gene: TRBD1
V gene: TRBV2
clone size: once
CDR3 DNA: TGTGCCAGCAGTGTTGAGGACAGGGGGCGCGGTGGAAACACCATATATTTT
CDR3 protein: CASSVEDRGRGGNTIYF

J gene: TRBJ2-2
D gene: TRBD1
V gene: TRBV2
clone size: NA
CDR3 DNA: TGTGCCAGCCTCACAGGGGGTCCCGGGGAGCTGTTTTTT
CDR3 protein: CASLTGGPGELFF

J gene: TRBJ2-6
D gene: NA
V gene: TRBV5-4
clone size: NA
CDR3 DNA: TGTGCCAGCAGCGGTGACAGTTACTCTGGGGCCAACGTCCTGACTTTC
CDR3 protein: CASSGDSYSGANVLTF

J gene: TRBJ1-6
D gene: TRBD1
V gene: TRBV6-5
clone size: NA
CDR3 DNA: TGTGCCAGTCCAGTGGACAGGCCCTATAATTCACCCCTCCACTTT
CDR3 protein: CASPVDRPYNSPLHF

J gene: TRBJ2-3
D gene: TRBD1
V gene: TRBV19
clone size: NA
CDR3 DNA: TGTGCCAGTAGTAGGGGGGACAGGTATTCAGATACGCAGTATTTT
CDR3 protein: CASSRGDRYSDTQYF

J gene: TRBJ2-1
D gene: NA
V gene: TRBV11-2
clone size: NA
CDR3 DNA: TGTGCCAGCAGCCTCGCGGGCGGCGATTACAATGAGCAGTTCTTC
CDR3 protein: CASSLAGGDYNEQFF

J gene: TRBJ1-1
D gene: NA
V gene: TRBV29-1
clone size: once
CDR3 DNA: TGCAGCGGCGGGGTTTCCACTGAAGCTTTCTTT
CDR3 protein: CSGGVSTEAFF

J gene: TRBJ2-7
D gene: TRBD2
V gene: TRBV6-5
clone size: NA
CDR3 DNA: TGTGCCAGCAGTTGGCGTCTAGCGGGGTCCTACGAGCAGTACTTC
CDR3 protein: CASSWRLAGSYEQYF

J gene: TRBJ2-7
D gene: NA
V gene: TRBV6-1
clone size: NA
CDR3 DNA: TGTGCCGGGTCGCACAGGGAAAGCTCGTACGAGCAGTACTTC
CDR3 protein: CAGSHRESSYEQYF

J gene: TRBJ1-1
D gene: TRBD1
V gene: TRBV2
clone size: NA
CDR3 DNA: TGTGCCAGCAGGGGAACAGGGGGCGCGGAGGCTTTCTTT
CDR3 protein: CASRGTGGAEAFF

J gene: TRBJ2-3
D gene: NA
V gene: TRBV13
clone size: NA
CDR3 DNA: TGTGCCAGCAGTGTCGGGACCCCGGGTACAGATACGCAGTATTTT
CDR3 protein: CASSVGTPGTDTQYF

J gene: TRBJ1-1
D gene: NA
V gene: TRBV18
clone size: NA
CDR3 DNA: TGTGCCAGCTCACCAGTCGAAAGAGGCACTGAAGCTTTCTTT
CDR3 protein: CASSPVERGTEAFF

J gene: TRBJ2-1
D gene: TRBD1
V gene: TRBV27
clone size: NA
CDR3 DNA: TGTGCCATCTCCACAGGGGATCGCTCTAATGAGCAGTTCTTC
CDR3 protein: CAISTGDRSNEQFF

J gene: TRBJ1-4
D gene: TRBD1
V gene: TRBV6-6
clone size: NA
CDR3 DNA: TGTGCCAGCAGTTATGAGGGGACAGTCGATGAAAAACTGTTTTTT
CDR3 protein: CASSYEGTVDEKLFF

J gene: TRBJ1-4
D gene: NA
V gene: TRBV15
clone size: NA
CDR3 DNA: TGTGCCACCAGCGAGTGGGCCTCGGTTAATGAAAAACTGTTTTTT
CDR3 protein: CATSEWASVNEKLFF